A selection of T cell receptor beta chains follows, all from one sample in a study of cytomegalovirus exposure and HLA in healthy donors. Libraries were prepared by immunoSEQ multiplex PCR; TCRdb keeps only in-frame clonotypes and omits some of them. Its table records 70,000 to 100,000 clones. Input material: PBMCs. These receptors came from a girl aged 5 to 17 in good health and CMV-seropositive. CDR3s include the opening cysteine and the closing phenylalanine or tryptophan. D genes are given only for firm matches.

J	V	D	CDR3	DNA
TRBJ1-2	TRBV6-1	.	CASTVGGNDYGYTF	TGTGCCAGCACAGTGGGAGGGAATGACTATGGCTACACCTTC
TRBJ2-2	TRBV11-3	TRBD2	CASSFELAGATGELFF	TGTGCCAGCAGCTTCGAACTAGCGGGGGCTACCGGGGAGCTGTTTTTT
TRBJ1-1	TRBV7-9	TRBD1	CASSQTGGGTEAFF	TGTGCCAGCAGCCAGACAGGGGGTGGCACTGAAGCTTTCTTT
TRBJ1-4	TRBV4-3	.	CASSQERLVGASNEKLFF	TGCGCCAGCAGCCAAGAGCGTCTTGTGGGGGCCTCTAATGAAAAACTGTTTTTT
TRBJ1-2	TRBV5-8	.	CASSLAWQGRGYTF	TGTGCCAGCAGCTTGGCCTGGCAGGGTCGTGGCTACACCTTC
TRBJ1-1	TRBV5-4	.	CASRLAFGNTEAFF	TGTGCCAGCAGGTTGGCATTCGGGAACACTGAAGCTTTCTTT
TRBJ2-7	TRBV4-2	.	CASSQEQVTEQYF	TGTGCCAGCAGCCAAGAACAGGTTACCGAGCAGTACTTC
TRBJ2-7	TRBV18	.	CASSPPAGPTYEQYF	TGTGCCAGCTCACCACCGGCGGGGCCAACCTACGAGCAGTACTTC
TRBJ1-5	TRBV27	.	CASSTGAGTSGPQHF	TGTGCCAGCAGTACTGGTGCCGGTACCTCAGGGCCCCAGCATTTT
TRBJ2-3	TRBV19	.	CASSRGQFSTDTQYF	TGTGCCAGTAGTAGGGGGCAGTTTAGCACAGATACGCAGTATTTT
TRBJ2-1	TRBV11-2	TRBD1	CASSLGGQGDNEQFF	TGTGCCAGCAGCCTAGGCGGACAGGGGGACAATGAGCAGTTCTTC
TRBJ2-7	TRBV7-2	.	CASSSTASPTNYEQYF	TGTGCCAGCAGCTCAACCGCGTCCCCTACGAACTACGAGCAGTACTTC
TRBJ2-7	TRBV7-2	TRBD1	CASSYDRGDEQYF	TGTGCCAGCAGCTACGACAGGGGGGACGAGCAGTACTTC
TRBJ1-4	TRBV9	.	CASSAQGRSGATNEKLFF	TGTGCCAGCAGCGCCCAAGGGCGGTCGGGAGCAACTAATGAAAAACTGTTTTTT
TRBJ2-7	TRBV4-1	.	CASSQQWGLGNYEQYF	TGCGCCAGCAGCCAACAGTGGGGACTCGGGAACTACGAGCAGTACTTC
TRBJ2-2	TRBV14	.	CASSRVGQGPGELFF	TGTGCCAGCAGCCGTGTCGGGCAGGGCCCCGGGGAGCTGTTTTTT
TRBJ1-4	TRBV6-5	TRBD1	CASSPDRVDEKLFF	TGTGCCAGCAGTCCGGACAGGGTTGATGAAAAACTGTTTTTT
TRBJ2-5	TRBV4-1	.	CASSQGYLMAGSQETQYF	TGCGCCAGCAGCCAAGGATATCTGATGGCGGGGAGCCAAGAGACCCAGTACTTC
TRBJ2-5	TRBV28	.	CASEVGGAGETQYF	TGTGCCAGCGAGGTAGGGGGGGCTGGTGAGACCCAGTACTTC
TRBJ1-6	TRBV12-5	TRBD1	CASGPKQGYNSPLHF	TGTGCTAGTGGCCCAAAACAGGGGTATAATTCACCCCTCCACTTT
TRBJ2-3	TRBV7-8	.	CASSLDGGEAVDTQYF	TGTGCCAGCAGCTTAGACGGCGGGGAGGCCGTAGATACGCAGTATTTT
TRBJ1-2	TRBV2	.	CASSDSQFYGYTF	TGTGCCAGCAGTGATAGCCAGTTCTATGGCTACACCTTC
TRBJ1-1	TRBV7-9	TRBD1	CASSRDRVTEAFF	TGTGCCAGCAGCAGGGACAGAGTCACTGAAGCTTTCTTT
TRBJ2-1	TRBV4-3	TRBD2	CASSQDHHPRGGELNEQFF	TGCGCCAGCAGCCAAGATCACCATCCGCGGGGGGGCGAGTTAAATGAGCAGTTCTTC
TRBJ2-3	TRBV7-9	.	CASSLSGGTTDTQYF	TGTGCCAGCAGCTTAAGTGGGGGGACCACAGATACGCAGTATTTT
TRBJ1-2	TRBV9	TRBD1	CASSVGSGQGMAYGYTF	TGTGCCAGCAGCGTAGGGTCGGGACAGGGGATGGCCTATGGCTACACCTTC
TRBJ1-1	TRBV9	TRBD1	CASSGGTGEMNTEAFF	TGTGCCAGCAGCGGGGGGACAGGTGAGATGAACACTGAAGCTTTCTTT
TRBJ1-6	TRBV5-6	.	CASKGQGGSPLHF	TGTGCCAGCAAAGGGCAGGGAGGCTCACCCCTCCACTTT
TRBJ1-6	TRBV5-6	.	CASSSGLRNSPLHF	TGTGCCAGCAGCTCGGGACTGAGAAATTCACCCCTCCACTTT
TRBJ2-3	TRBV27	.	CASSLFLEQGTDTQYF	TGTGCCAGCAGTTTGTTTCTTGAACAGGGTACAGATACGCAGTATTTT
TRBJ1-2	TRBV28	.	CASTLFKVGRGYTF	TGTGCCAGCACCCTGTTCAAAGTCGGTCGTGGCTACACCTTC
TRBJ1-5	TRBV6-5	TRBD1	CASSNGQDRRPQHF	TGTGCCAGCAGTAATGGACAGGACCGAAGGCCCCAGCATTTT
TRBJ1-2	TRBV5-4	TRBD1	CASSLDGQGDRGYTF	TGTGCCAGCAGCTTGGACGGACAGGGGGATCGCGGCTACACCTTC
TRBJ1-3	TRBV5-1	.	CASSLDGSHGNTIYF	TGCGCCAGCAGTCTTGACGGGAGCCATGGAAACACCATATATTTT
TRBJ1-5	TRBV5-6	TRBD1	CASSLQGYNQPQHF	TGTGCCAGCAGCTTACAGGGGTACAATCAGCCCCAGCATTTT
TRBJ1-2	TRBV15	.	CATSRGALDYGYTF	TGTGCCACCAGCAGAGGTGCGCTAGACTATGGCTACACCTTC
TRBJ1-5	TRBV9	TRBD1	CASSLGTGDSNQPQHF	TGTGCCAGCAGCCTGGGGACAGGGGATAGCAATCAGCCCCAGCATTTT
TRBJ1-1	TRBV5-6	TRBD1	CASSLAVGQGPNTEAFF	TGTGCCAGCAGCTTGGCCGTGGGACAGGGCCCCAACACTGAAGCTTTCTTT
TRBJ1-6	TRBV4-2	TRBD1	CASSQGSRDRDSPLHF	TGTGCCAGCAGCCAAGGATCCCGGGACAGGGATTCACCCCTCCACTTT
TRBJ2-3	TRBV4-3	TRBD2	CASSQDGGGSTDTQYF	TGCGCCAGCAGCCAAGACGGGGGGGGCAGCACAGATACGCAGTATTTT
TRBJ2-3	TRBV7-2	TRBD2	CASSRRGAGDSTDTQYF	TGTGCCAGCAGCCGAAGGGGAGCGGGGGATAGCACAGATACGCAGTATTTT
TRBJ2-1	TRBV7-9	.	CASSLAVGQGSYNEQFF	TGTGCCAGCAGCTTAGCGGTTGGCCAGGGGTCCTACAATGAGCAGTTCTTC
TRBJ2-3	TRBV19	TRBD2	CASRGGVTDTQYF	TGTGCCAGTAGGGGAGGGGTCACAGATACGCAGTATTTT